Included here is one T cell receptor beta chain sequence, with context. Antigen: not known. It may be a read error: a sequence one base away is much more abundant. Until they underwent thyroid surgery, no patient had received any treatment. The ends were cut back, 6 bases at V and 7 bases at J, with 19 bases in the middle. Per germline, CDR1 DFQATT and CDR2 SNEGSKA (reference sequence). This CDR3 comprises 15 residues. These data originate in a study of metastatic and nonmetastatic thyroid tumors. Study at large: Both malignant and benign thyroid patients supplied peripheral blood and tumor or nodule tissue samples, across which the repertoires of these patients were then compared. General observations from the study: Compared with benign nodules, malignant thyroid tumors were reported to have significantly higher TCR beta diversity in both blood and tumor.

TCRdb re-analyzed the PCR reads using MiXCR. The sample has 4,500 to 6,500 clones, about 30% seen once. The chain is built from TRBV20-1 and TRBJ1-6; perhaps TRBD1 as D (5 bases). Sequences were obtained from adjacent normal tissue. This sequence originates from a female donor with papillary thyroid cancer or a benign thyroid nodule (not recorded which). Some clones in this sample may be carry-over from other donors' samples. The CDR3 region has the DNA TGCAGTGCCTCGTCCTCCGGGACCCAAAATTCACCCCTCCACTTT. Translated: CSASSSGTQNSPLHF.